This TCR beta chain is drawn from a study of blood T cell repertoires in COVID-19. Germline V lookup: CDR1 MDHEN, CDR2 SYDVKM. V lost 2 bases to trimming and J lost 2 bases, with 7 bases between them. The CDR3 length is 13 residues. Profiling relied on immunoSEQ multiplex PCR, and the TCRdb table lists in-frame clones only, not all of them. The sample lists about 370,000 clones, over 75% occurring once. This clone was counted a few times. V usage is TRBV28 and J usage is TRBJ2-7; D remains ambiguous. The sequencing sample was made of PBMCs or T cells enriched from blood (not recorded which). This receptor was taken from a young man who had recovered from COVID-19. This CDR3 reads CASSLPGTYEQYF. In DNA, the CDR3 is TGTGCCAGCAGTTTACCAGGCACCTACGAGCAGTACTTC.